The rows below give T cell receptor beta chains drawn from one sample of a study of beta chain features in type 1 diabetes. Some clones are missing from TCRdb's copy, which holds only in-frame ones; the method was immunoSEQ multiplex PCR. This sample has roughly 240,000 clones, with about 23% found just once. Sequenced: naive CD4+ T cells from blood. These receptors were obtained from a woman in her 30s with type 1 diabetes. The CDR3 runs from the conserved cysteine through the conserved F or W. The D gene is left open where the match is weak. Rows give clone size only sometimes, using once, few, many, or a class for an expanded clone.

-	-	TRBJ2-7	TRBV6-6	TGTGCCAGCAACCCCCTCGGCGGCCTGCTGGAGCAGTACTTC	CASNPLGGLLEQYF
few	TRBD2	TRBJ2-5	TRBV5-1	TGCGCCAGCAGCACGGGACTAGCGGAACAAGAGACCCAGTACTTC	CASSTGLAEQETQYF
-	-	TRBJ1-2	TRBV4-1	TGCGCCAGCAGCCCGGGACATCCCTATGGCTACACCTTC	CASSPGHPYGYTF
few	TRBD1	TRBJ1-5	TRBV14	TGTGCCAGCAGCTCGCAGGGGGGTCAGCCCCAGCATTTT	CASSSQGGQPQHF
-	TRBD1	TRBJ1-2	TRBV14	TGTGCCAGCAGCCGGCCGGGACAGGGGAGCTATGGCTACACCTTC	CASSRPGQGSYGYTF
few	-	TRBJ2-1	TRBV9	TGTGCCAGCAGCGTGGCAAGCAGCCGCCCCGGGTTCGATGAGCAGTTCTTC	CASSVASSRPGFDEQFF
few	-	TRBJ1-1	TRBV29-1	TGCAGCGGTGGGGGCCAGTTTCAAGCTTTCTTT	CSGGGQFQAFF
few	TRBD2	TRBJ2-1	TRBV18	TGTGCCAGCTCACCACCTGGGACTAGCGGGAGAATAAATGAGCAGTTCTTC	CASSPPGTSGRINEQFF
few	-	TRBJ2-1	TRBV18	TGTGCCAGCTCACCACAACCGGGAGAGATAGATGAGCAGTTCTTC	CASSPQPGEIDEQFF
-	-	TRBJ2-1	TRBV30	TGTGCCAGCCAGAGGGAGCTTGAGCAGTTCTTC	CASQRELEQFF
few	-	TRBJ2-5	TRBV30	TGTGCCTGGAGTGTACATGGGGGCGACGAGACCCAGTACTTC	CAWSVHGGDETQYF
few	-	TRBJ2-1	TRBV20-1	TGCAGTGCTAGTACAAATGAGCAGTTCTTC	CSASTNEQFF
-	-	TRBJ2-2	TRBV14	TGTGCCAGCGGCGCGAGCGGAGGCACCGGGGAGCTGTTTTTT	CASGASGGTGELFF
-	TRBD2	TRBJ2-1	TRBV7-9	TGTGCCAGCAGCTTAGGGTGGACTAGCGGCTACAATGAGCAGTTCTTC	CASSLGWTSGYNEQFF
few	-	TRBJ1-3	TRBV6-6	TGTGCCAGCACAGGCTCTGGAAACACCATATATTTT	CASTGSGNTIYF
-	-	TRBJ2-5	TRBV11-1	TGTGCCAGCAGCGTCGGAGCTAACCAAGAGACCCAGTACTTC	CASSVGANQETQYF
few	TRBD1	TRBJ2-3	TRBV15	TGTGCCACCAGCAAGGACAGGAACACAGATACGCAGTATTTT	CATSKDRNTDTQYF